This T cell receptor beta chain was profiled in a study of CD8+CD57+ T cells in acquired aplastic anemia. Looking at the study overall: Sorted CD4+ and CD8+ cells yielded DNA averaging approximately 3 ug.

CDR1 is SGHTS and CDR2 is YDEGEE in the germline V gene. The CDR3 consists of 17 residues. V lost 3 bases, J lost 0 bases, and 10 bases stayed unmatched. Using genomic DNA as the template, TCR beta VDJ and CDR3 profiling was carried out. TCRdb re-derived calls from the reads in MiXCR, one entry per CDR3 protein. The sample holds some 410,000 distinct CDR3 sequences, roughly 68% seen once. This clonotype was seen many times. V gene TRBV5-8 combines with J gene TRBJ2-3, with TRBD1 matching over 7 bases. This clonotype originated in a human donor in good health, serving as a control. The sequenced material came from sorted CD4+, CD8+, or CD8+CD57+ T cells (not recorded which) from PBMCs. Written as DNA, the CDR3 is TGTGCCAGCAGCTCCAAGACCGGGACAGAGAGCACAGATACGCAGTATTTT. Encoded protein: CASSSKTGTESTDTQYF.